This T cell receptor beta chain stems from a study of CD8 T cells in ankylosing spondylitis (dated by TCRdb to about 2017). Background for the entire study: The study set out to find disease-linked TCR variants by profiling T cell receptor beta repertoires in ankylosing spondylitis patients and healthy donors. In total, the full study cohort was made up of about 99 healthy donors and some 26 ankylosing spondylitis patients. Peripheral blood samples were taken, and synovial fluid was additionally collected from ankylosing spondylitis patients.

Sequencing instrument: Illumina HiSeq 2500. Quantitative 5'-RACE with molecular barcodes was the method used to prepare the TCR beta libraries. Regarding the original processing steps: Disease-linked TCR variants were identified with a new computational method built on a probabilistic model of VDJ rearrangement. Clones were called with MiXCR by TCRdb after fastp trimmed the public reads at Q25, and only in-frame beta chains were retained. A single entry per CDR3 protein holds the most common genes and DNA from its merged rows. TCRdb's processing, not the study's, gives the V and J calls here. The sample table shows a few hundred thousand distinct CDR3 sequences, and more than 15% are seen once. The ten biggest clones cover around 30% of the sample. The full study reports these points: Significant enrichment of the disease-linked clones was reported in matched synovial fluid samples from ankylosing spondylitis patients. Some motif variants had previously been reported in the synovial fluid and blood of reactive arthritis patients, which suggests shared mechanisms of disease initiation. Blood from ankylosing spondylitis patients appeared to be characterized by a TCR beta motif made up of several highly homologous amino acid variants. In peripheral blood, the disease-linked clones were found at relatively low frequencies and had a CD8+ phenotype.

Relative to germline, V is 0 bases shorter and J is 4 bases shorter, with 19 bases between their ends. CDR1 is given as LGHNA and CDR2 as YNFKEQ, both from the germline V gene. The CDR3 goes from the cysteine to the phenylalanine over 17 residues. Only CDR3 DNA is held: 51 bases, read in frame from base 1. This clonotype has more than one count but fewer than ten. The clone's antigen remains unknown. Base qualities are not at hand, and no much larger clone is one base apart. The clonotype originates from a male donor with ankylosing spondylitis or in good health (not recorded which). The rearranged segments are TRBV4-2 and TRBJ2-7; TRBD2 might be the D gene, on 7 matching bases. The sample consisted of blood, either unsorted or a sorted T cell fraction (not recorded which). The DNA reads TGTGCCAGCAGCCAAGATCTAAGGGGGGAGGGCCAATACGAGCAGTACTTC. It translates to CASSQDLRGEGQYEQYF.